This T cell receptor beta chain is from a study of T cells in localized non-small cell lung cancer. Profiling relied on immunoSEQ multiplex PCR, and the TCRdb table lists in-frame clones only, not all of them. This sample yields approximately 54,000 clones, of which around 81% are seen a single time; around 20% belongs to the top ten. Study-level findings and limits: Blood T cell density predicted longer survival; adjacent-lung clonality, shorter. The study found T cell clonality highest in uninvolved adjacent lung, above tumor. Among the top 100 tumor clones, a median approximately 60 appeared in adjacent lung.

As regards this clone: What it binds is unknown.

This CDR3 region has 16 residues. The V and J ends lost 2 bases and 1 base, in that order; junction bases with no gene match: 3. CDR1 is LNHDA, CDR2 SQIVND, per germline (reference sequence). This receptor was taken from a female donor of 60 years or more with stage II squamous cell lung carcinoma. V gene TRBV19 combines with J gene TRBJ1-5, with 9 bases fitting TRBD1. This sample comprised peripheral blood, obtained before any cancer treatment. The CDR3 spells CASSITDRGSNQPQHF. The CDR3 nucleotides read TGTGCCAGTAGTATAACCGACAGGGGGAGCAATCAGCCCCAGCATTTT.